Listed below are T cell receptor beta chains from one sample, sequenced in a study of long-term antiretroviral therapy in people with HIV. The assay was immunoSEQ multiplex PCR, and TCRdb's table has in-frame clones only and misses some. The table shows tens of thousands of clones, with more than 65% occurring only once. This sample comprised unsorted PBMCs, obtained 0.1 years before starting antiretroviral therapy. The receptors derive from a man aged 18 to 35 with HIV. The CDR3 runs from the conserved cysteine through the conserved F or W. Each record gives: CDR3 protein, CDR3 DNA, J gene, D gene, clone size, V gene. D genes are given only for firm matches. For some rows the clone size is stated as once, few or many, or as a class when expanded; others skip it.

CDR3aa: CSVRGTGAETQYF
CDR3nt: TGCAGCGTCCGCGGGACAGGGGCAGAGACCCAGTACTTC
j_gene: TRBJ2-5
d_gene: TRBD1
abundance: .
v_gene: TRBV29-1

CDR3aa: CASSVDWGAKNIQYF
CDR3nt: TGTGCCAGCAGCGTCGACTGGGGGGCCAAAAACATTCAGTACTTC
j_gene: TRBJ2-4
d_gene: .
abundance: .
v_gene: TRBV9

CDR3aa: CASSSPRAGDTEAFF
CDR3nt: TGTGCCAGCAGCTCGCCGCGGGCCGGGGACACTGAAGCTTTCTTT
j_gene: TRBJ1-1
d_gene: .
abundance: once
v_gene: TRBV11-3

CDR3aa: CASSFFGSQGEQYF
CDR3nt: TGTGCCAGCAGCTTCTTCGGGAGCCAGGGGGAGCAGTACTTC
j_gene: TRBJ2-7
d_gene: .
abundance: .
v_gene: TRBV7-2

CDR3aa: CSVDVLADITDTQYF
CDR3nt: TGCAGCGTTGATGTGCTAGCGGATATCACAGATACGCAGTATTTT
j_gene: TRBJ2-3
d_gene: TRBD2
abundance: .
v_gene: TRBV29-1

CDR3aa: CASSQEPSGFSNQPQHF
CDR3nt: TGTGCCAGCAGCCAAGAGCCTTCCGGATTTTCCAATCAGCCCCAGCATTTT
j_gene: TRBJ1-5
d_gene: .
abundance: .
v_gene: TRBV4-2

CDR3aa: CSVEVRGGGYEQYF
CDR3nt: TGCAGCGTTGAAGTTCGAGGGGGCGGCTACGAGCAGTACTTC
j_gene: TRBJ2-7
d_gene: TRBD1
abundance: .
v_gene: TRBV29-1

CDR3aa: CASSLTGHNSPLHF
CDR3nt: TGCGCCAGCAGCTTGACAGGGCATAATTCACCCCTCCACTTT
j_gene: TRBJ1-6
d_gene: .
abundance: few
v_gene: TRBV5-1

CDR3aa: CASGHKWGQPQHF
CDR3nt: TGCGCCAGCGGCCATAAGTGGGGGCAGCCCCAGCATTTT
j_gene: TRBJ1-5
d_gene: .
abundance: .
v_gene: TRBV10-1

CDR3aa: CASSLDIGVSTEAFF
CDR3nt: TGCGCCAGCAGCTTGGACATAGGGGTAAGCACTGAAGCTTTCTTT
j_gene: TRBJ1-1
d_gene: .
abundance: .
v_gene: TRBV5-1

CDR3aa: CASSWTLTGPGYTF
CDR3nt: TGTGCCAGCAGCTGGACGCTGACAGGGCCTGGCTACACCTTC
j_gene: TRBJ1-2
d_gene: TRBD1
abundance: .
v_gene: TRBV7-3

CDR3aa: CAWTGQTNSPLHF
CDR3nt: TGTGCCTGGACAGGGCAGACCAATTCACCCCTCCACTTT
j_gene: TRBJ1-6
d_gene: .
abundance: .
v_gene: TRBV30

CDR3aa: CASSQNSGGPEQFF
CDR3nt: TGTGCCAGCAGCCAAAACAGCGGGGGGCCCGAGCAGTTCTTC
j_gene: TRBJ2-1
d_gene: TRBD2
abundance: .
v_gene: TRBV7-2

CDR3aa: CASSAFGHSAQFF
CDR3nt: TGTGCCAGCAGTGCATTCGGACATAGCGCGCAGTTCTTC
j_gene: TRBJ2-1
d_gene: .
abundance: .
v_gene: TRBV6-1

CDR3aa: CASSLEPSGGGNEQFF
CDR3nt: TGCGCCAGCAGCTTGGAACCTAGCGGAGGGGGGAATGAGCAGTTCTTC
j_gene: TRBJ2-1
d_gene: .
abundance: .
v_gene: TRBV5-1

CDR3aa: CASSFFHSYEQYF
CDR3nt: TGTGCCAGCAGCTTTTTCCACTCCTACGAGCAGTACTTC
j_gene: TRBJ2-7
d_gene: .
abundance: once
v_gene: TRBV5-6

CDR3aa: CASSDQGIRYTSNQPQHF
CDR3nt: TGTGCCAGCAGTGACCAGGGGATACGATATACAAGCAATCAGCCCCAGCATTTT
j_gene: TRBJ1-5
d_gene: .
abundance: .
v_gene: TRBV6-1

CDR3aa: CASSYPGAGNEQFF
CDR3nt: TGTGCCAGCAGTTACCCCGGAGCGGGCAATGAGCAGTTCTTC
j_gene: TRBJ2-1
d_gene: .
abundance: .
v_gene: TRBV6-5

CDR3aa: CASSQDHSAAGELFF
CDR3nt: TGCGCCAGCAGCCAAGATCATAGCGCCGCCGGGGAGCTGTTTTTT
j_gene: TRBJ2-2
d_gene: .
abundance: .
v_gene: TRBV4-3

CDR3aa: CASSLGLAGAFEQFF
CDR3nt: TGTGCCAGCAGCCTGGGCCTAGCGGGAGCATTCGAGCAGTTCTTC
j_gene: TRBJ2-1
d_gene: TRBD2
abundance: .
v_gene: TRBV11-3

CDR3aa: CASSESSYNEQFF
CDR3nt: TGTGCTAGCTCGGAAAGTTCCTACAATGAGCAGTTCTTC
j_gene: TRBJ2-1
d_gene: .
abundance: .
v_gene: TRBV7-7

CDR3aa: CAISELGGASSYEQYF
CDR3nt: TGTGCCATCAGTGAGCTCGGGGGTGCGAGCTCCTACGAGCAGTACTTC
j_gene: TRBJ2-7
d_gene: .
abundance: .
v_gene: TRBV10-3

CDR3aa: CAWSTGLPPLHF
CDR3nt: TGTGCCTGGAGTACAGGGCTTCCACCCCTCCACTTT
j_gene: TRBJ1-6
d_gene: .
abundance: .
v_gene: TRBV30

CDR3aa: CASSAERGHFYGYTF
CDR3nt: TGTGCCAGCAGCGCCGAGAGGGGACACTTCTATGGCTACACCTTC
j_gene: TRBJ1-2
d_gene: .
abundance: .
v_gene: TRBV9

CDR3aa: CASSGQLKETQYF
CDR3nt: TGCGCCAGCAGCGGACAGCTAAAAGAGACCCAGTACTTC
j_gene: TRBJ2-5
d_gene: .
abundance: .
v_gene: TRBV5-1

CDR3aa: CASRERTEAFF
CDR3nt: TGTGCCAGCAGGGAGAGGACTGAAGCTTTCTTT
j_gene: TRBJ1-1
d_gene: .
abundance: .
v_gene: TRBV6-1

CDR3aa: CASSRAGGNTIYF
CDR3nt: TGCGCCAGCAGCCGGGCCGGGGGAAACACCATATATTTT
j_gene: TRBJ1-3
d_gene: .
abundance: .
v_gene: TRBV4-1

CDR3aa: CASSLFTGGIIDEQYF
CDR3nt: TGCGCCAGCAGCTTATTTACTGGCGGGATTATCGACGAGCAGTACTTC
j_gene: TRBJ2-7
d_gene: .
abundance: .
v_gene: TRBV5-1

CDR3aa: CASSESVTGSNQPQHF
CDR3nt: TGTGCCAGCAGTGAATCGGTTACAGGGTCCAATCAGCCCCAGCATTTT
j_gene: TRBJ1-5
d_gene: .
abundance: .
v_gene: TRBV2

CDR3aa: CASSQVRGDYGYTF
CDR3nt: TGCGCCAGCAGCCAAGTCAGGGGAGACTATGGCTACACCTTC
j_gene: TRBJ1-2
d_gene: .
abundance: .
v_gene: TRBV4-1

CDR3aa: CASSTPGTGTYNEQFF
CDR3nt: TGTGCCAGCAGCACTCCCGGGACAGGTACCTACAATGAGCAGTTCTTC
j_gene: TRBJ2-1
d_gene: TRBD1
abundance: .
v_gene: TRBV7-2

CDR3aa: CASNQAGNLAGELFF
CDR3nt: TGTGCCAGCAACCAAGCGGGTAATCTCGCCGGGGAGCTGTTTTTT
j_gene: TRBJ2-2
d_gene: .
abundance: .
v_gene: TRBV2

CDR3aa: CASSPAGEGTGELFF
CDR3nt: TGTGCCAGCAGTCCTGCGGGAGAAGGTACCGGGGAGCTGTTTTTT
j_gene: TRBJ2-2
d_gene: TRBD2
abundance: once
v_gene: TRBV28

CDR3aa: CASSVTGTDTQYF
CDR3nt: TGTGCCAGCAGCGTAACAGGCACAGATACGCAGTATTTT
j_gene: TRBJ2-3
d_gene: .
abundance: .
v_gene: TRBV5-4

CDR3aa: CASSGVGAHSPLHF
CDR3nt: TGTGCCAGCAGTGGAGTGGGGGCACATTCACCCCTCCACTTT
j_gene: TRBJ1-6
d_gene: .
abundance: few
v_gene: TRBV6-1

CDR3aa: CASRPSRGNTEAFF
CDR3nt: TGTGCCAGCAGACCAAGCCGGGGGAACACTGAAGCTTTCTTT
j_gene: TRBJ1-1
d_gene: .
abundance: .
v_gene: TRBV5-4

CDR3aa: CASSLVGTSGSLADTQYF
CDR3nt: TGTGCCAGCTCACTCGTCGGGACTAGCGGGAGTTTGGCAGATACGCAGTATTTT
j_gene: TRBJ2-3
d_gene: TRBD2
abundance: .
v_gene: TRBV18

CDR3aa: CASSLARSRAPQPQHF
CDR3nt: TGTGCCAGCAGCTTAGCGAGGAGCAGGGCCCCTCAGCCCCAGCATTTT
j_gene: TRBJ1-5
d_gene: .
abundance: .
v_gene: TRBV11-2

CDR3aa: CASTTLPGQGKDTQYF
CDR3nt: TGTGCCAGCACTACCCTCCCGGGACAGGGGAAAGATACGCAGTATTTT
j_gene: TRBJ2-3
d_gene: TRBD1
abundance: .
v_gene: TRBV9

CDR3aa: CASSLEGAGGQETQYF
CDR3nt: TGTGCCAGCAGTCTGGAAGGAGCGGGGGGACAAGAGACCCAGTACTTC
j_gene: TRBJ2-5
d_gene: TRBD2
abundance: .
v_gene: TRBV5-6

CDR3aa: CASSLGLAGGPGLFF
CDR3nt: TGTGCCAGCAGCCTGGGACTAGCGGGGGGGCCTGGGCTGTTTTTT
j_gene: TRBJ2-2
d_gene: TRBD2
abundance: .
v_gene: TRBV7-8

CDR3aa: CATHTIPTGRLNEKLFF
CDR3nt: TGTGCCACCCATACCATACCCACAGGGAGACTTAATGAAAAACTGTTTTTT
j_gene: TRBJ1-4
d_gene: .
abundance: .
v_gene: TRBV30

CDR3aa: CASSPPYRVGQETQYF
CDR3nt: TGCGCCAGCAGTCCCCCCTACAGGGTTGGGCAAGAGACCCAGTACTTC
j_gene: TRBJ2-5
d_gene: .
abundance: .
v_gene: TRBV10-1

CDR3aa: CASSRQIFNPNYGYTF
CDR3nt: TGTGCCAGCAGCAGACAAATCTTTAATCCTAACTATGGCTACACCTTC
j_gene: TRBJ1-2
d_gene: .
abundance: once
v_gene: TRBV9

CDR3aa: CASSFTGGSGTEAFF
CDR3nt: TGTGCCAGCAGCTTTACAGGGGGATCCGGCACTGAAGCTTTCTTT
j_gene: TRBJ1-1
d_gene: TRBD1
abundance: .
v_gene: TRBV7-2

CDR3aa: CASSLAGGPTDTQYF
CDR3nt: TGTGCCAGCAGCTTAGCGGGAGGGCCCACAGATACGCAGTATTTT
j_gene: TRBJ2-3
d_gene: TRBD2
abundance: .
v_gene: TRBV14

CDR3aa: CASMGGLFGNTIYF
CDR3nt: TGTGCCAGCATGGGCGGCCTGTTTGGAAACACCATATATTTT
j_gene: TRBJ1-3
d_gene: .
abundance: once
v_gene: TRBV27

CDR3aa: CASSLARTETYEQYF
CDR3nt: TGTGCCAGCAGCTTAGCGAGAACAGAGACCTACGAGCAGTACTTC
j_gene: TRBJ2-7
d_gene: .
abundance: .
v_gene: TRBV7-2

CDR3aa: CASRMGTSGSDEQYF
CDR3nt: TGTGCCAGCAGGATGGGGACTAGCGGGAGCGACGAGCAGTACTTC
j_gene: TRBJ2-7
d_gene: TRBD2
abundance: .
v_gene: TRBV6-1

CDR3aa: CASSSRGGQPQHF
CDR3nt: TGTGCCAGCAGTTCTCGTGGGGGGCAGCCCCAGCATTTT
j_gene: TRBJ1-5
d_gene: .
abundance: .
v_gene: TRBV27

CDR3aa: CASSGGSGTGTQYF
CDR3nt: TGTGCCAGCAGCGGGGGCTCAGGGACGGGGACGCAGTATTTT
j_gene: TRBJ2-3
d_gene: .
abundance: .
v_gene: TRBV7-2

CDR3aa: CASSLGPRGPGANVLTF
CDR3nt: TGTGCCAGCAGCTTAGGCCCCAGGGGTCCAGGGGCCAACGTCCTGACTTTC
j_gene: TRBJ2-6
d_gene: .
abundance: .
v_gene: TRBV13

CDR3aa: CASSYTGTGNQPQHF
CDR3nt: TGTGCCAGCAGTTACACCGGGACAGGCAATCAGCCCCAGCATTTT
j_gene: TRBJ1-5
d_gene: TRBD1
abundance: .
v_gene: TRBV6-5

CDR3aa: CASSPHGSLGNIQYF
CDR3nt: TGTGCCAGCAGTCCCCATGGTAGCCTTGGAAACATTCAGTACTTC
j_gene: TRBJ2-4
d_gene: .
abundance: .
v_gene: TRBV27

CDR3aa: CASSQSPGGAGANVLTF
CDR3nt: TGTGCCAGCAGCCAGTCCCCGGGGGGTGCTGGGGCCAACGTCCTGACTTTC
j_gene: TRBJ2-6
d_gene: TRBD2
abundance: .
v_gene: TRBV4-2

CDR3aa: CASSDSFPASTTDTQYF
CDR3nt: TGTGCCAGCAGTGACTCCTTCCCAGCTAGCACGACAGATACGCAGTATTTT
j_gene: TRBJ2-3
d_gene: .
abundance: .
v_gene: TRBV6-4